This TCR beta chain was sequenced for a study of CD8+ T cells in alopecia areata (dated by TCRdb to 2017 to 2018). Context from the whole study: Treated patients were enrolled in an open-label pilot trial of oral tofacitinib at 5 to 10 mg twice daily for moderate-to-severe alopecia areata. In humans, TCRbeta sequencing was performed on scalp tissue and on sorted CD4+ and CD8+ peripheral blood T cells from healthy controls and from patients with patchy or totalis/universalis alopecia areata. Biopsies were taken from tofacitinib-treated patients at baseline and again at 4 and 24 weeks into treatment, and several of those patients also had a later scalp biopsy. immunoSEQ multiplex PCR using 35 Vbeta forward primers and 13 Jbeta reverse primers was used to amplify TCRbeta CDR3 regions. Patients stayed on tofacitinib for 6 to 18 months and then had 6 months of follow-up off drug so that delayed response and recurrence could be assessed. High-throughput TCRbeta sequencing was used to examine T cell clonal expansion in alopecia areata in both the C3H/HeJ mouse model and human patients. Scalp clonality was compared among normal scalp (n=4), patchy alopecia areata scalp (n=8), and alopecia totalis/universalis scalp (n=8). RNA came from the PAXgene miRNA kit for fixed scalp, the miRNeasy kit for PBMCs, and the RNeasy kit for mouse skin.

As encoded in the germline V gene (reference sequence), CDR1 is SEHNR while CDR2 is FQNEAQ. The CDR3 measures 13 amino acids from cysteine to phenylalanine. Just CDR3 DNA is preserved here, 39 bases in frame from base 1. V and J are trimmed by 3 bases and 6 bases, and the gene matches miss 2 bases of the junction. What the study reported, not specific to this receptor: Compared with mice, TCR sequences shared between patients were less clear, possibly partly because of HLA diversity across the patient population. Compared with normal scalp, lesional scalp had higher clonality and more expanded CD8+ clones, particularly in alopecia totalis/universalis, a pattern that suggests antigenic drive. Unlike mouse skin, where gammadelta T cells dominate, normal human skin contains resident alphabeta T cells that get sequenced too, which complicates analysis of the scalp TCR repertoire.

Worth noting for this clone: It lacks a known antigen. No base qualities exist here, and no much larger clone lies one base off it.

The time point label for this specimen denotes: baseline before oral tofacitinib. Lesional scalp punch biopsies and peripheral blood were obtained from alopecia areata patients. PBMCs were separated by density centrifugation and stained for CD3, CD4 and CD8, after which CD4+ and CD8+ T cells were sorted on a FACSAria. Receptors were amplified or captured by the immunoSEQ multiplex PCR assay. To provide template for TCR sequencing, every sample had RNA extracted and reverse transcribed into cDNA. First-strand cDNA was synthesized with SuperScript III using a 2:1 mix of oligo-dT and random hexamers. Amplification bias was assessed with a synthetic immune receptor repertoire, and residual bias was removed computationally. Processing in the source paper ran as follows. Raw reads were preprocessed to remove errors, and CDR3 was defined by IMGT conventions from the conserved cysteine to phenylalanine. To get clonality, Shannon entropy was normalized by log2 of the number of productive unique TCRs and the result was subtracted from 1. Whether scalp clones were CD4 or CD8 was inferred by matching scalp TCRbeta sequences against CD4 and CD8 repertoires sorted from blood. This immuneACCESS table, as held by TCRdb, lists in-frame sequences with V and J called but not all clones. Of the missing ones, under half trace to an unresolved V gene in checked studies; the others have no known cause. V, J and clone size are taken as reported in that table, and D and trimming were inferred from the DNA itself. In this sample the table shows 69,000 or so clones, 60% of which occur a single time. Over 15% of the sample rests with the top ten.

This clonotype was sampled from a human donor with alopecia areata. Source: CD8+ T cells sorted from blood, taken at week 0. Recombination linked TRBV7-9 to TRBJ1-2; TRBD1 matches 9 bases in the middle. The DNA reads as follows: TGTGCCAGCAGCTTTGGGACAGGGCATGGCTACACCTTC. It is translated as CASSFGTGHGYTF.